This T cell receptor (beta chain) was identified during a study of cytomegalovirus exposure and HLA in healthy donors. Across the whole study: Per a later analysis, the approximately 690 first-cohort and about 120 validation repertoires shared one platform. Whole-study results and caveats: The authors enumerated around 150 TCR beta chains as linked to cytomegalovirus.

Worth noting for this clone: As yet, its antigen is unknown.

Germline-derived CDR1 and CDR2 are SGHKS and YYEKEE (reference sequence). This CDR3 has 13 amino acids. V lost 1 base, J lost 3 bases, and 8 bases lay in between. Data came from immunoSEQ multiplex PCR; TCRdb stores just in-frame clones and leaves some out. The sample shows about 160,000 clones, roughly nine tenths of them seen only once. The specimen sequenced was PBMCs. J is TRBJ2-7 and V is TRBV5-5; D remains unclear. This receptor was obtained from a woman in her twenties or thirties in good health and CMV-seronegative. CDR3 protein: CASSLRTYYEQYF. The CDR3 bases are TGTGCCAGCAGCTTGCGAACCTACTACGAGCAGTACTTC.